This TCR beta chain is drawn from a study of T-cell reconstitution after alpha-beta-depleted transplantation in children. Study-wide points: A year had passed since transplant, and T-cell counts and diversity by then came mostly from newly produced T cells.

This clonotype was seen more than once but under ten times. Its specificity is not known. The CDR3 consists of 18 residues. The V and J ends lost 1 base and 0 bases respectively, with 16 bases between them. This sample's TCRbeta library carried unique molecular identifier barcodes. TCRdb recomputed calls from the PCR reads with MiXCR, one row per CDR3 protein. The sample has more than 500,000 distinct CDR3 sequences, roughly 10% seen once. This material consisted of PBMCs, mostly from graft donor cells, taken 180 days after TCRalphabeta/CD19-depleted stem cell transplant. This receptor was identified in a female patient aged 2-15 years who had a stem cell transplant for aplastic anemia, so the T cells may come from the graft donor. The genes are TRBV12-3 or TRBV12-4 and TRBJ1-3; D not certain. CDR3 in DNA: TGTGCCAGCAGTTTAGTTGGTTGGGCGGGCGACTCTGGAAACACCATATATTTT. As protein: CASSLVGWAGDSGNTIYF.